This T cell receptor (beta chain) was recovered during a study of post-analysis software for immune sequencing data. Study in general: Relapsing-remitting, secondary progressive and progressive-relapsing multiple sclerosis were all included among the disease courses. Points from the study as a whole: There was significantly lower normalized Chao1 diversity in multiple sclerosis patients than in controls. Patients used five TRBV segments, including TRBV5-6, TRBV5-1 and TRBV20-1, more often than controls.

The CDR3 covers 13 residues. In germline, CDR1 is MNHNY, CDR2 SVGAGI (reference sequence). Trimming left V 2 bases short and J 3 bases short, with 8 bases between. As for this clonotype: The antigen is not known.

Sequencing libraries made from TCR beta cDNA carried unique molecular identifiers. TCRdb used MiXCR to reprocess the PCR reads, holding one entry per CDR3 protein. The sample has approximately 630,000 distinct CDR3 sequences, roughly three fifths seen once; the top ten hold around 11%. This sequence was found in a girl aged 2 to 10 with multiple sclerosis. Source material: blood. This sequence joins TRBV6-6 and TRBJ2-7; D unclear. The CDR3 coding sequence is TGTGCCAGCAGTTACATTTGGGGCTACGAGCAGTACTTC. This gives the protein CASSYIWGYEQYF.